This TCR beta chain derives from a study of beta chain features in type 1 diabetes. Across the study: Sorted cells from all samples, numbering fewer than 120,000,000, were examined.

The authors reverse transcribed all of the isolated RNA, so sequencing captured expressed TCRB transcripts. Measured with immunoSEQ multiplex PCR; TCRdb has only the in-frame clones, and not every one. The table has some 360,000 clones, around 9.6% seen once. The CDR3 length is 15 residues. The germline V gene encodes CDR1 SGHTA and CDR2 FQGNSA. V shed 3 bases, J shed 0 bases, and the junction held 4 bases outside the gene matches. As regards this clone: The target antigen is unknown.

Study-wide findings and caveats: Among patients with Type 1 diabetes, TCRB CDR3s were moderately but significantly shorter in every one of the four CD4+ subsets.

The authors took one heparinised blood draw, averaging roughly 120 mL, from each donor. Based on CD45RO/CCR7/CD25/CD127/CD95/CD27, CD4+ regulatory, stem cell-like memory, naive and central memory cells were sorted. This TCR was sampled from a man aged 30 to 39 with type 1 diabetes. This chain links TRBV7-2 with TRBJ1-2; 7 positions agree with TRBD1. Material: central memory CD4+ T cells from blood. DNA of the CDR3: TGTGCCAGCAGCTTGGTAGGACAGGCTAACTATGGCTACACCTTC. It specifies CASSLVGQANYGYTF.